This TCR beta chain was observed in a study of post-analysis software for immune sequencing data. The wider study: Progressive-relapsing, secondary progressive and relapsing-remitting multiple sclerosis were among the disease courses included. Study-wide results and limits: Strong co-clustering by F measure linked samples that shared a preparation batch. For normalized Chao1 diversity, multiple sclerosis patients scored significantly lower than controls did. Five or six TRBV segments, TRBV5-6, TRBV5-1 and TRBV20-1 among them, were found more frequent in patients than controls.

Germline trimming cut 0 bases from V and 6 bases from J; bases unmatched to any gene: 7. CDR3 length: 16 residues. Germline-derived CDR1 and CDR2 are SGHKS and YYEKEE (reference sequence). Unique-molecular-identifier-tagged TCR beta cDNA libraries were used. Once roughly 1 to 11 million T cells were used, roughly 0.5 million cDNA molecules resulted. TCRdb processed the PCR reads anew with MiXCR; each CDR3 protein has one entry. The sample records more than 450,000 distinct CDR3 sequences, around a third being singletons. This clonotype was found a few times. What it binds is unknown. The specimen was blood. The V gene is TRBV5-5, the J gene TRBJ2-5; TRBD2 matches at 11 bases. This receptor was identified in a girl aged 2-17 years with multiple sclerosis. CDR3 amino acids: CASSLARGLAEKTQYF. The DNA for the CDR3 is TGTGCCAGCAGCTTGGCCCGGGGACTAGCGGAAAAGACCCAGTACTTC.